Listed below are T cell receptor beta chains from one sample, sequenced in a study of T cell responses to AZD1222 COVID-19 vaccine. The method was immunoSEQ multiplex PCR; TCRdb's version includes in-frame clones alone and lacks a portion of them. The table has nearly 110,000 clones, under 90% seen once. The starting material was peripheral blood, obtained on day 0 of AZD1222 vaccination. The receptors were sampled from an adult in good health. Both conserved end residues are part of each CDR3. The D gene is left open where the match is weak. Clone size, where shown, is once, few, many, or a class for clones that have expanded.

TRBV7-3	TRBJ2-1	17	.	TRBD2	TGTGCCAGCAGCTTACCGGAAGTTAGCGGGAAAGTGAATGAGCAGTTCTTC	CASSLPEVSGKVNEQFF
TRBV7-9	TRBJ2-3	14	.	.	TGTGCCAGCAGCTTAGCAGGGGAGCCAGATACGCAGTATTTT	CASSLAGEPDTQYF
TRBV9	TRBJ2-7	13	once	.	TGTGCCAGCAGCGTAGAGGTCGACTACGAGCAGTACTTC	CASSVEVDYEQYF
TRBV15	TRBJ1-3	16	.	.	TGTGCCACCAGCAGAGGTGGGGGTGCCGCTGGAAACACCATATATTTT	CATSRGGGAAGNTIYF
TRBV25-1	TRBJ2-3	15	once	TRBD2	TGTGCCAGCAGTGAATGGGGGGGGATCTCAGATACGCAGTATTTT	CASSEWGGISDTQYF
TRBV9	TRBJ1-1	14	.	.	TGTGCCAGCAGTCGAAGAGGGGCCGGCACTGAAGCTTTCTTT	CASSRRGAGTEAFF
TRBV19	TRBJ1-5	13	few	.	TGTGCCAGTACCCGACAGATTAATCAGCCCCAGCATTTT	CASTRQINQPQHF
TRBV19	TRBJ2-3	15	.	.	TGTGCCAGTAGTATGGAGCTAATTAGGGGAGATACGCAGTATTTT	CASSMELIRGDTQYF
TRBV3-1/TRBV3-2	TRBJ2-3	15	.	TRBD2	TGTGCCAGCAGCCACCTAGCGGGCGGCACAGATACGCAGTATTTT	CASSHLAGGTDTQYF
TRBV3-1/TRBV3-2	TRBJ1-1	12	once	.	TGTGCCAGCAGCCAAGAGAGGACGACCGCTTTCTTT	CASSQERTTAFF
TRBV7-3	TRBJ2-5	17	.	TRBD2	TGTGCCAGCAGCGCGGGACTAGCGGGAGTTTTCCAAGAGACCCAGTACTTC	CASSAGLAGVFQETQYF
TRBV5-5	TRBJ2-1	15	.	.	TGTGCCAGCAGCTTGGAAGTTGGGGGATACAATGAGCAGTTCTTC	CASSLEVGGYNEQFF
TRBV14	TRBJ1-3	14	few	.	TGTGCCAGCAGCCAAGATCCCGCTGGAAACACCATATATTTT	CASSQDPAGNTIYF
TRBV19	TRBJ2-7	15	.	.	TGTGCCAGTAGTCGCGGGGACACGACAGAGCTCGAGCAGTACTTC	CASSRGDTTELEQYF
TRBV4-3	TRBJ1-5	13	.	.	TGCGCCAGCAGCCAAGACCCGGCATGGCCCCAGCATTTT	CASSQDPAWPQHF
TRBV1	TRBJ2-1	17	.	.	TGCACCAGCAGCTCCTGTCTCTTAGAGCGGGAATTCAATGAGCAGTTCTTC	CTSSSCLLEREFNEQFF
TRBV2	TRBJ2-3	12	once	.	TGTGCCAGCAGTGGTTACGGCGATACGCAGTATTTT	CASSGYGDTQYF
TRBV27	TRBJ1-1	13	once	.	TGTGCCAGCAGTTTGGCCAGGGGAGTCGTGGCTTTCTTT	CASSLARGVVAFF
TRBV7-2	TRBJ2-7	14	few	TRBD2	TGTGCCAGCAGCTTAGTGACGGGAGGGTACGAGCAGTACTTC	CASSLVTGGYEQYF
TRBV6-5	TRBJ1-2	15	few	TRBD1	TGTGCCAGCAGTTACCGGGACAGGGGACTCTATGGCTACACCTTC	CASSYRDRGLYGYTF
TRBV7-3	TRBJ2-7	15	.	TRBD2	TGTGCCAGCAGCGTATCGGGACTAGCGGGAGAGGAGCAGTACTTC	CASSVSGLAGEEQYF
TRBV3-1/TRBV3-2	TRBJ1-2	14	.	.	TGTGCCAGCAGCCCGCGGAACCAGGGTAGTGGCTACACCTTC	CASSPRNQGSGYTF
TRBV18	TRBJ1-1	14	once	TRBD1	TGTGCCAGCTCACCCTTCCGGGACAGAACTGAAGCTTTCTTT	CASSPFRDRTEAFF
TRBV18	TRBJ1-3	15	.	.	TGTGCCAGCTCACCACTTCCAGGGGCTGGAAACACCATATATTTT	CASSPLPGAGNTIYF